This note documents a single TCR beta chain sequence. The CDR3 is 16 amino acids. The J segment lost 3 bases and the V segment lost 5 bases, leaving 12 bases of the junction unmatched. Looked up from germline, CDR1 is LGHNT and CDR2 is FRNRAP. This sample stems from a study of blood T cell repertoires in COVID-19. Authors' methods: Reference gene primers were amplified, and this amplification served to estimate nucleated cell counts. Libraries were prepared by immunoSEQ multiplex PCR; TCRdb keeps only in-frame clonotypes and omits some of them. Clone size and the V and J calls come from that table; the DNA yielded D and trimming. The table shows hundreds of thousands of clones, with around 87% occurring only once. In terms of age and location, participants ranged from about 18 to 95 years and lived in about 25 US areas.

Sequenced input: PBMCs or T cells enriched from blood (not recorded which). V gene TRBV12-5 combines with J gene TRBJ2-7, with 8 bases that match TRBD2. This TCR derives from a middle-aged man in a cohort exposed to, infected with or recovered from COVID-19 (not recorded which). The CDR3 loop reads CASGPLGGGRYYEQYF. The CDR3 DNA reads TGTGCTAGTGGTCCACTCGGGGGGGGCCGGTACTACGAGCAGTACTTC.